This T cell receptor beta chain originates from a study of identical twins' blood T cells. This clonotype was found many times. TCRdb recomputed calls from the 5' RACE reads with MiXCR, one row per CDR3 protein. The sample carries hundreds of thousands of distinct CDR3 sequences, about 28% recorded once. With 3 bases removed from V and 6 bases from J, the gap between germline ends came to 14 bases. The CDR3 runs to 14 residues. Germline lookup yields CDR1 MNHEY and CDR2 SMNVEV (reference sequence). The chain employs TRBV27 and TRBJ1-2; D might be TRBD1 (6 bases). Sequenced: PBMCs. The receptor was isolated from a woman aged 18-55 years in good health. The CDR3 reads CASSFEGGPNGYTF. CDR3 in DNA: TGTGCCAGCAGTTTTGAGGGGGGGCCCAATGGCTACACCTTC.